These 9 T cell receptor beta chains came from one sample sequenced in a study of identical twins. TCRdb fed the 5' RACE reads into MiXCR, producing one record per CDR3 protein. The sample carries 450,000 to 650,000 distinct CDR3 sequences, over 12% recorded once. This same sample was also part of a study on yellow fever vaccine responses in identical twins.

The sample was CD4+ T cells sorted from blood. These receptors all come from a young woman in good health.

The chain has TRBV11-3 and TRBJ1-1, with 7 bases that match TRBD1. Germline CDR1 SGHNT, CDR2 YENEEA. Trimming at V came to 1 base and at J to 5 bases, leaving 7 bases not matched to a gene. CDR3 length: 15 residues. The CDR3: CASSLVKGARTEAFF. The CDR3 DNA reads as TGTGCCAGCAGCTTAGTTAAGGGGGCGAGGACTGAAGCTTTCTTT. The entire variable domain, with the rest obtained from reference TRBV11-3 and TRBJ1-1, is as follows: EAGVVQSPRYKIIEKKQPVAFWCNPISGHNTLYWYLQNLGQGPELLIRYENEEAVDDSQLPKDRFSAERLKGVDSTLKIQPAELGDSAVYLCASSLVKGARTEAFFGQGTRLTVV.

V and J are TRBV5-8 and TRBJ1-5; TRBD1 is a possible D gene (5 bases). V lost 6 bases and J lost 5, with 12 bases in between. CDR3 size: 13 residues. The germline gives CDR1 SGHTS, CDR2 YDEGEE. In DNA form, the CDR3 reads TGTGCCAGCACAGCCTGGGGGTATCAGCCCCAGCATTTT. It encodes CASTAWGYQPQHF.

J is TRBJ1-6 and V is TRBV28, with D possibly matching TRBD1 (5 bases). Germline V lookup: CDR1 MDHEN, CDR2 SYDVKM. The CDR3 is 19 amino acids. Trimming shortened V by 3 bases and J by 5 bases, and 23 bases separated the two germline ends. CDR3 DNA sequence: TGTGCCAGCAGTTTTACCGTCACGGGGACGGATTTCCATAATTCACCCCTCCACTTT. Amino acids: CASSFTVTGTDFHNSPLHF. Together with reference TRBV28 and TRBJ1-6, the CDR3 gives the full variable domain: DVKVTQSSRYLVKRTGEKVFLECVQDMDHENMFWYRQDPGLGLRLIYFSYDVKMKEKGDIPEGYSVSREKKERFSLILESASTNQTSMYLCASSFTVTGTDFHNSPLHFGNGTRLTVT.

In its sample, this clonotype was seen a few times. V gene TRBV15 combines with J gene TRBJ1-1, with 8 bases lining up with TRBD1. The CDR3 consists of 16 residues. Germline loops: CDR1 LNHNV, CDR2 YYDKDF (reference sequence). After removal of 1 base from V and 5 bases from J, the junction contained 9 bases not matched to a gene. The CDR3 region is CATSRVGRGRETEAFF. CDR3 nucleotide sequence: TGTGCCACCAGCAGAGTGGGCAGGGGGCGGGAGACTGAAGCTTTCTTT.

This clonotype showed up just a few times. The chain employs TRBV12-3 or TRBV12-4 and TRBJ2-3; TRBD2 matches at 13 bases. Losses at the gene ends were 1 base for V and 4 bases for J; bases not matched to a gene: 2. The CDR3 runs to 16 residues. Written as DNA, the CDR3 is TGTGCCAGCAGTTTAGGGACTAGCGGGGGAGCAGATACGCAGTATTTT. The encoded protein is CASSLGTSGGADTQYF.

This clonotype was detected only a few times. This chain joins TRBV5-6 and TRBJ2-5, with D possibly called TRBD1 or TRBD2 (5 bases each). Germline V gene lookup returns CDR1 SGHDT and CDR2 YYEEEE. V gave up 9 bases and J gave up 5 bases, with 17 bases separating them. The CDR3 loop spans 13 amino acids. CDR3 residues: CATRLRGRETQYF. The DNA for the CDR3 is TGTGCCACCCGATTGAGGGGCCGGGAGACCCAGTACTTC.

The rearrangement links TRBV20-1 to TRBJ2-5; D is unresolved. The CDR3 totals 14 residues. Trimming took off 3 bases at V and 3 bases at J, with 14 bases between the two ends. Germline V CDR1 and CDR2: DFQATT, SNEGSKA (reference sequence). For the CDR3, the DNA is TGCAGTGCTAGTGGTATCTTATTAAAAGAGACCCAGTACTTC. The encoded protein is CSASGILLKETQYF.

The chain uses TRBV3-1 and TRBJ2-1, with 9 bases lining up with TRBD2. Per the germline V gene, CDR1 is LGHDT and CDR2 is YNNKEL (reference sequence). The trim removed 0 bases at V and 3 bases at J, leaving 15 bases unmatched. The CDR3 has 20 residues. CDR3 sequence (DNA): TGTGCCAGCAGCCAAGAGCCCCTGGGGGTGGCGGGGGGGTTCTACAATGAGCAGTTCTTC. Translated, it gives CASSQEPLGVAGGFYNEQFF.

The chain links TRBV2 to TRBJ2-7; 10 bases map to TRBD1. The germline V gene encodes CDR1 SNHLY and CDR2 FYNNEI. CDR3 size: 15 residues. The V segment lost 6 bases and the J segment 2 bases; nucleotides outside the gene matches: 7. CDR3 amino acids: CASSGRDRGTYEQYV. The CDR3 bases are TGTGCCAGCAGCGGCCGGGACAGGGGAACCTACGAGCAGTACGTC.